These T cell receptor beta chains were read from a single sample in a study of regulatory T cells in long-lasting Graves disease. TCRdb called the multiplex PCR reads again in MiXCR, with one record for every CDR3 protein. The table has about 430,000 distinct CDR3 sequences, over 12% seen once. In addition, the sample was reused for a study of T cells in Graves' hyperthyroidism and ophthalmopathy.

Sequencing was performed on peripheral blood mononuclear cells (PBMCs), taken at new diagnosis, from a patient treated with antithyroid drugs. Receptor source: a woman in her 40s with Graves disease. CDR3s include the opening cysteine and the closing phenylalanine or tryptophan. Each record gives: clone size, CDR3 length, V gene, D gene, J gene, CDR3 protein, CDR3 DNA. D genes are given only for firm matches. Rows give clone size only sometimes, using once, few, many, or a class for an expanded clone.

size: many
length: 12
V: TRBV12-5
D: -
J: TRBJ1-6
CDR3: CASAGSNSPLHF
DNA: TGTGCTAGCGCGGGTTCAAATTCACCCCTCCACTTT

size: -
length: 14
V: TRBV6-2/TRBV6-3
D: -
J: TRBJ1-2
CDR3: CASSESVANYGYTF
DNA: TGTGCCAGCAGTGAATCAGTCGCTAACTATGGCTACACCTTC

size: -
length: 14
V: TRBV6-1
D: -
J: TRBJ2-7
CDR3: CASSEAGQSYEQYF
DNA: TGTGCCAGCAGTGAAGCGGGCCAGTCCTACGAGCAGTACTTC

size: many
length: 13
V: TRBV12-3/TRBV12-4
D: -
J: TRBJ2-1
CDR3: CASSLATVNEQFF
DNA: TGTGCCAGCAGTTTAGCCACCGTCAATGAGCAGTTCTTC

size: many
length: 16
V: TRBV20-1
D: TRBD2
J: TRBJ2-1
CDR3: CSARPISGSPYNEQFF
DNA: TGCAGTGCTAGACCGATCAGCGGGAGCCCCTACAATGAGCAGTTCTTC

size: many
length: 17
V: TRBV30
D: -
J: TRBJ2-3
CDR3: CAWGNPLGPLRTDTQYF
DNA: TGTGCCTGGGGGAACCCTCTAGGTCCCCTTCGCACAGATACGCAGTATTTT

size: few
length: 14
V: TRBV18
D: TRBD1
J: TRBJ2-5
CDR3: CASSPGQAKETQYF
DNA: TGTGCCAGCTCACCGGGACAGGCAAAAGAGACCCAGTACTTC

size: -
length: 12
V: TRBV9
D: -
J: TRBJ2-1
CDR3: CASSVGQAEQFF
DNA: TGTGCCAGCAGCGTAGGTCAAGCGGAGCAGTTCTTC

size: many
length: 14
V: TRBV7-8
D: -
J: TRBJ1-1
CDR3: CASRRLPVNTEAFF
DNA: TGTGCCAGCAGGCGGCTTCCCGTGAACACTGAAGCTTTCTTT

size: many
length: 17
V: TRBV4-3
D: TRBD2
J: TRBJ2-5
CDR3: CASSQSSAGGVQETQYF
DNA: TGCGCCAGCAGCCAATCTTCGGCGGGAGGGGTTCAAGAGACCCAGTACTTC

size: many
length: 17
V: TRBV27
D: -
J: TRBJ1-5
CDR3: CASSSRFRGNSNQPQHF
DNA: TGTGCCAGCAGTTCACGCTTTCGGGGGAACAGCAATCAGCCCCAGCATTTT

size: few
length: 15
V: TRBV19
D: -
J: TRBJ1-1
CDR3: CASSIPQNLNTEAFF
DNA: TGTGCCAGTAGTATTCCCCAGAACCTGAACACTGAGGCTTTCTTT

size: many
length: 14
V: TRBV11-3
D: -
J: TRBJ2-7
CDR3: CASSLVGAGREQYF
DNA: TGTGCCAGCAGCTTAGTTGGTGCAGGGAGGGAGCAGTACTTC

size: many
length: 14
V: TRBV11-1
D: TRBD2
J: TRBJ2-7
CDR3: CASSLEREINEQYF
DNA: TGTGCCAGCAGCTTGGAGCGGGAGATCAACGAGCAGTACTTC

size: many
length: 18
V: TRBV20-1
D: TRBD2
J: TRBJ2-1
CDR3: CSARDLAGGRRTYNEQFF
DNA: TGCAGTGCTAGGGACCTAGCGGGAGGGCGAAGGACCTACAATGAGCAGTTCTTC

size: -
length: 14
V: TRBV28
D: TRBD2
J: TRBJ2-7
CDR3: CASIQSGSGGEQYF
DNA: TGTGCCAGCATCCAAAGCGGGAGCGGTGGCGAGCAGTACTTC

size: -
length: 17
V: TRBV28
D: TRBD2
J: TRBJ2-7
CDR3: CASRLPGLADSSYEQYF
DNA: TGTGCCAGCAGACTCCCGGGACTAGCGGATAGCTCCTACGAGCAGTACTTC

size: -
length: 15
V: TRBV7-6
D: TRBD1
J: TRBJ2-3
CDR3: CASSWNRGSTDTQYF
DNA: TGTGCCAGCAGCTGGAACAGGGGAAGCACAGATACGCAGTATTTT

size: -
length: 13
V: TRBV29-1
D: -
J: TRBJ2-7
CDR3: CSVARQDSYEQYF
DNA: TGCAGCGTTGCCCGGCAGGACTCCTACGAGCAGTACTTC

size: few
length: 15
V: TRBV9
D: TRBD1
J: TRBJ2-7
CDR3: CASSVGGTGEGEQYF
DNA: TGTGCCAGCAGCGTAGGCGGGACAGGGGAGGGGGAGCAGTACTTC

size: once
length: 15
V: TRBV20-1
D: -
J: TRBJ2-1
CDR3: CSARKIDGGYNEQFF
DNA: TGCAGTGCTAGAAAAATTGACGGGGGCTACAATGAGCAGTTCTTC

size: many
length: 15
V: TRBV28
D: TRBD1
J: TRBJ1-4
CDR3: CASITGGQGNEKLFF
DNA: TGTGCCAGCATTACGGGGGGACAGGGTAATGAAAAACTGTTTTTT

size: few
length: 17
V: TRBV10-3
D: -
J: TRBJ1-3
CDR3: CAISGGAQRGSGNTIYF
DNA: TGTGCCATCAGCGGCGGGGCCCAGCGGGGCTCTGGAAACACCATATATTTT

size: many
length: 16
V: TRBV11-2
D: -
J: TRBJ2-2
CDR3: CASSLRGFANTGELFF
DNA: TGTGCCAGCAGCTTAAGGGGATTCGCGAACACCGGGGAGCTGTTTTTT

size: many
length: 14
V: TRBV19
D: -
J: TRBJ1-5
CDR3: CASSAGLGNQPQHF
DNA: TGTGCCAGTTCGGCGGGGCTCGGCAATCAGCCCCAGCATTTT

size: -
length: 12
V: TRBV20-1
D: TRBD1
J: TRBJ1-5
CDR3: CSAQSGGQPQHF
DNA: TGCAGTGCCCAGTCAGGGGGGCAGCCCCAGCATTTT

size: -
length: 17
V: TRBV7-9
D: TRBD2
J: TRBJ2-1
CDR3: CASSLGVSGRGNNEQFF
DNA: TGTGCCAGCAGCCTGGGGGTTAGCGGGAGGGGGAACAATGAGCAGTTCTTC

size: many
length: 15
V: TRBV20-1
D: -
J: TRBJ2-1
CDR3: CSAKAREHWYNEQFF
DNA: TGCAGTGCTAAGGCGCGGGAACACTGGTACAATGAGCAGTTCTTC

size: many
length: 17
V: TRBV3-1
D: -
J: TRBJ1-4
CDR3: CASSHHRDIATNEKLFF
DNA: TGTGCCAGCAGCCATCACCGGGACATTGCAACTAATGAAAAACTGTTTTTT

size: few
length: 13
V: TRBV5-4
D: -
J: TRBJ2-1
CDR3: CASSLEASPKQFF
DNA: TGTGCCAGCAGCTTGGAGGCTAGCCCTAAGCAGTTCTTC

size: -
length: 15
V: TRBV7-9
D: TRBD1
J: TRBJ2-2
CDR3: CASSSRQGGVGELFF
DNA: TGTGCCAGCAGCTCAAGACAGGGGGGCGTCGGGGAGCTGTTTTTT

size: -
length: 16
V: TRBV19
D: -
J: TRBJ1-5
CDR3: CASSMAGDYSNQPQHF
DNA: TGTGCCAGTAGTATGGCCGGAGATTATAGCAATCAGCCCCAGCATTTT